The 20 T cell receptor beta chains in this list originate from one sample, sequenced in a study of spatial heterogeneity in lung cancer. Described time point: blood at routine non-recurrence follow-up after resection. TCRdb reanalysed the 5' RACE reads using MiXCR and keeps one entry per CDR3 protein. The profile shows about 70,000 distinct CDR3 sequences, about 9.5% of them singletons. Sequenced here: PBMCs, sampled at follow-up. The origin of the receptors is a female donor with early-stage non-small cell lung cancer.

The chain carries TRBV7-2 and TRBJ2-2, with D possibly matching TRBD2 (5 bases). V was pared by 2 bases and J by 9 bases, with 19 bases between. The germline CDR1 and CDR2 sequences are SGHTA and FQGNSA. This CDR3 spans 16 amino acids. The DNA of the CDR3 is TGTGCCAGCAGCTTACCTAGAGCGGTGGGCTTCCGGGAGCTGTTTTTT. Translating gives CASSLPRAVGFRELFF.

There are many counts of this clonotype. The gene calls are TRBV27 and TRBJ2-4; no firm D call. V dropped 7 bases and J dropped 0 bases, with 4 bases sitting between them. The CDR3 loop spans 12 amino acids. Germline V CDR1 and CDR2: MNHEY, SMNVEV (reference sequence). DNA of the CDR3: TGTGCCAGCAAACTAGCCAAAAACATTCAGTACTTC. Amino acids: CASKLAKNIQYF.

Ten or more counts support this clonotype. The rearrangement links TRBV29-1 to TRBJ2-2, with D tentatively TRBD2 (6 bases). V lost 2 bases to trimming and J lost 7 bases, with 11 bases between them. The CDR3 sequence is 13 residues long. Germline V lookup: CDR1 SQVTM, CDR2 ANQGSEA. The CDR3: CSVEREPSGELFF. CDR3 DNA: TGCAGCGTTGAACGGGAGCCTAGCGGGGAGCTGTTTTTT.

The CDR3 spells CASSVVAGVYNEQFF. The CDR3 DNA sequence: TGTGCCAGCAGTGTGGTAGCGGGAGTCTACAATGAGCAGTTCTTC. The chain couples TRBV2 to TRBJ2-1; 9 nucleotides agree with TRBD2. The CDR3 totals 15 residues. The V segment lost 4 bases and the J segment 3 bases; nucleotides outside the gene matches: 4. Germline-derived CDR1 and CDR2 are SNHLY and FYNNEI.

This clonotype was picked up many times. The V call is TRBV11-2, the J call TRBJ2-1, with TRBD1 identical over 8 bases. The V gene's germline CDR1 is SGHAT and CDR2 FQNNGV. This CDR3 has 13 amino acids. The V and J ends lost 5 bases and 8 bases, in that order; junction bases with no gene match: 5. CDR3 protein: CASSTLTGDEQFF. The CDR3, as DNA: TGTGCCAGCAGCACCTTGACAGGGGATGAGCAGTTCTTC. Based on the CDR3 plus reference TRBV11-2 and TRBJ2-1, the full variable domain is EAGVAQSPRYKIIEKRQSVAFWCNPISGHATLYWYQQILGQGPKLLIQFQNNGVVDDSQLPKDRFSAERLKGVDSTLKIQPAKLEDSAVYLCASSTLTGDEQFFGPGTRLTVL.

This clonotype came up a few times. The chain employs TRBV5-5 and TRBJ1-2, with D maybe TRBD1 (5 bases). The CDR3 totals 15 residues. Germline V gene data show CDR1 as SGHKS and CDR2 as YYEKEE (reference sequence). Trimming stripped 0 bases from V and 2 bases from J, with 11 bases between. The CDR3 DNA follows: TGTGCCAGCAGCTTGGCATCGGGGACGAACTATGGCTACACCTTC. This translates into CASSLASGTNYGYTF.

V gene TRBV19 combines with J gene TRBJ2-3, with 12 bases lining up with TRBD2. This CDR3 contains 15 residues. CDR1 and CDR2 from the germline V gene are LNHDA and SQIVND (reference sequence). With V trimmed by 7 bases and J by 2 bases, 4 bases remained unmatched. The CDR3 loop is CASMGTSGYTDTQYF. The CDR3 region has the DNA TGTGCCAGTATGGGGACTAGCGGGTACACAGATACGCAGTATTTT.

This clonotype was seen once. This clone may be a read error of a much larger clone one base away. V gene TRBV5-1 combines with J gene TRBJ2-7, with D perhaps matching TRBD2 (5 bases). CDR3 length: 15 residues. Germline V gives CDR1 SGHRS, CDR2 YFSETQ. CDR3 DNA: TGCACCAGCAGCTTGGTTCCGGGGAGCTCCTACGAGCAGTACTTC. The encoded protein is CTSSLVPGSSYEQYF.

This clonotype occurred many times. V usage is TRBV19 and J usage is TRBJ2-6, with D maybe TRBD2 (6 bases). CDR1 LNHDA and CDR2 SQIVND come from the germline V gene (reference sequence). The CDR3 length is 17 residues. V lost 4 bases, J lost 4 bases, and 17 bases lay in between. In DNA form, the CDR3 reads TGTGCCAGTAGTAGGTCCCGGGACTTGGCGGGGGCCAACGTCCTGACTTTC. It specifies CASSRSRDLAGANVLTF.

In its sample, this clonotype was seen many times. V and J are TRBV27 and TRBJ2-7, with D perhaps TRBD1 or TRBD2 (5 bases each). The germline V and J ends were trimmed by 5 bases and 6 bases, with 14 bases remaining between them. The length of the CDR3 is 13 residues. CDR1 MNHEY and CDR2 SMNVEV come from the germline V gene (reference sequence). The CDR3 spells CASSRSRGREQYF. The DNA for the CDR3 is TGTGCCAGCAGTCGATCCCGGGGCCGCGAGCAGTACTTC.

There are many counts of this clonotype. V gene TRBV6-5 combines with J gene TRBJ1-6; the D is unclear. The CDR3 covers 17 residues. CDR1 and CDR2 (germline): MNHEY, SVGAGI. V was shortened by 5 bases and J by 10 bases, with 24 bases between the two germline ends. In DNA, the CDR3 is TGTGCCAGCAGTCGATCAAGGGCGGGGTACTCTGCGTCACCCCTCCACTTT. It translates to CASSRSRAGYSASPLHF.

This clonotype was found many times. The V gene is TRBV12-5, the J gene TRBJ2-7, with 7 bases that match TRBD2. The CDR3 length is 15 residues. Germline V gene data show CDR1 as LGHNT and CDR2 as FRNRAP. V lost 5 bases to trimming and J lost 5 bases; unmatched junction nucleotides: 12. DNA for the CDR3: TGTGCTAGTGGTCCCCCCGGGGGAGGGCCCCACGAGCAGTACTTC. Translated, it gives CASGPPGGGPHEQYF.

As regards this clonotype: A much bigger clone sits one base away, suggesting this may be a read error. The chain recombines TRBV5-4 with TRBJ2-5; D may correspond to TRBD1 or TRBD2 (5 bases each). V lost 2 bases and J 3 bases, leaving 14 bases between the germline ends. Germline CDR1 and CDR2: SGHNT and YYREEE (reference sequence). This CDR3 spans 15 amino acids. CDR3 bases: TGTGCCAGCAGCTTTAGCCCTAGCAGGGAAGAGACCCAGTACTTC. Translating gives CASSFSPSREETQYF.

CDR3 sequence: CASSGRGGYNEQFF. The CDR3 coding sequence is TGTGCCAGCAGTGGGCGGGGAGGCTACAATGAGCAGTTCTTC. The chain combines TRBV6-1 with TRBJ2-1; tentative D call: TRBD2 (6 bases). The CDR3 spans 14 residues. Trimming pared 4 bases from V and 3 bases from J, leaving 10 bases between. Germline V gene lookup returns CDR1 MNHNS and CDR2 SASEGT.

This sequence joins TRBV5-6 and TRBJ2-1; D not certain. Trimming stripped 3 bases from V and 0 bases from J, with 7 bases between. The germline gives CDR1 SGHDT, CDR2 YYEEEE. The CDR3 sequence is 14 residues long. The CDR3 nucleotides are TGTGCCAGCAGCTCGCGATTCTCCTACAATGAGCAGTTCTTC. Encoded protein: CASSSRFSYNEQFF.

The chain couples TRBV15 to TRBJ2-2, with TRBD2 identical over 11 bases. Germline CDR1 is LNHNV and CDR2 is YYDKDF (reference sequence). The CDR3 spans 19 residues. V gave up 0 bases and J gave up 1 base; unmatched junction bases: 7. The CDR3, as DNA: TGTGCCACCAGCAGAGATGGGGGACTAGCGGAGTTGAACACCGGGGAGCTGTTTTTT. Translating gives CATSRDGGLAELNTGELFF.

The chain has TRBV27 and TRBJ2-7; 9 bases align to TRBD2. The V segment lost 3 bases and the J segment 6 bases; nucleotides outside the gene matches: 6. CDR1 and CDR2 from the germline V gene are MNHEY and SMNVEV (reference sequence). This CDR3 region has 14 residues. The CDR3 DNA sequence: TGTGCCAGCAGTTTTAGTAGCGGGAGCGGCGAGCAGTACTTC. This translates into CASSFSSGSGEQYF.

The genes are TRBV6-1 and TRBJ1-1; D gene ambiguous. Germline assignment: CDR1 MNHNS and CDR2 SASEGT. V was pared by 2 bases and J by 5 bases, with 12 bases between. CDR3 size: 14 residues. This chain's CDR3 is CASSEKGRRTEAFF. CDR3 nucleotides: TGTGCCAGCAGTGAAAAAGGGAGGAGGACTGAAGCTTTCTTT.

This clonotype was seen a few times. In DNA, the CDR3 is TGTGCCAGCAGCACCGACAGGGGGCGCGGCCATGAGCAGTTCTTC. Amino acids: CASSTDRGRGHEQFF. V is TRBV7-3 and J is TRBJ2-1, with 10 bases identical to TRBD1. Looked up from germline, CDR1 is SGHTA and CDR2 is FQGTGA. The junction had 9 bases not matched to a gene; V was cut back by 5 bases and J by 8 bases. The length of the CDR3 is 15 residues.

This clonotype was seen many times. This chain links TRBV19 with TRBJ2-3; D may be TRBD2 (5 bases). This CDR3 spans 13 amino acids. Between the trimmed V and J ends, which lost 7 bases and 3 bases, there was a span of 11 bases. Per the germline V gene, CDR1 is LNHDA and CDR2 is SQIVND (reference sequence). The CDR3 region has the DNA TGTGCCAGTACCCCCGGACTGACAGATACGCAGTATTTT. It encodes CASTPGLTDTQYF.